This T cell receptor (beta chain) was sequenced for a study of cytomegalovirus exposure and HLA in healthy donors. Study outcomes and limitations: Sequencing likely produced, as an artifact, a cluster of highly shared sequence variants. Analysis was performed later, and it showed HLA-associated TCR beta chains to be more clonally expanded than equally common others.

CDR3 length: 14 amino acids. Trimming took off 3 bases at V and 8 bases at J, with 16 bases between the two ends. The germline V gene has CDR1 LNHDA and CDR2 SQIVND (reference sequence). About this clone: The antigen is not known.

PCR amplification relied on 60 Vbeta primers (plus 13 Jbeta primers). Using immunoSEQ multiplex PCR, the repertoire was profiled, and TCRdb retains in-frame clones only, with some absent. In the table there are approximately 160,000 clones, approximately 81% of which are singletons. This TCR came from a man aged 50-59 years in good health and CMV-seropositive. The sequencing input was PBMCs. The chain has TRBV19 and TRBJ1-2, with a tentative D call TRBD1 (5 bases). The CDR3 loop is CASSIGDSLMGYTF. The CDR3 DNA reads TGTGCCAGTAGTATCGGCGACAGTCTTATGGGCTACACCTTC.